This TCR beta chain was sequenced during a study of cytomegalovirus exposure and HLA in healthy donors. PCR was performed using 60 Vbeta and 13 Jbeta primers. Sequencing used immunoSEQ multiplex PCR; TCRdb keeps in-frame clones, though not all of them. Among 50,000 to 70,000 clones, 83% were seen once, and the ten largest hold 1.6%. Trimming took off 5 bases at V and 6 bases at J, with 23 bases between the two ends. Germline assignment: CDR1 SQVTM and CDR2 ANQGSEA. The CDR3 consists of 17 residues. The source is a human donor in good health. The V gene is TRBV29-1, the J gene TRBJ1-6, with a possible D match to TRBD1 (6 bases). Sequenced sample: PBMCs. The CDR3: CSVLGEQGARTNSPLHF. CDR3 nucleotides: TGCAGCGTTTTGGGTGAACAGGGTGCGAGGACTAATTCACCCCTCCACTTT. Based on the CDR3 plus reference TRBV29-1 and TRBJ1-6, the full variable domain is SAVISQKPSRDICQRGTSLTIQCQVDSQVTMMFWYRQQPGQSLTLIATANQGSEATYESGFVIDKFPISRPNLTFSTLTVSNMSPEDSSIYLCSVLGEQGARTNSPLHFGNGTRLTVT.